A single sample is the source of the 17 T cell receptor beta chains below, sequenced in a study of shared clonotypes between healthy human individuals. Assay used: immunoSEQ multiplex PCR; TCRdb lists only in-frame clones, some missing. The data contain about 2 million clones, 90% to 95% of them singletons. Material: naive CD4+ T cells sorted from blood. The subset denotes: CD45RA+ positively selected. All receptors derive from a man aged 18 to 29 in good health.

This chain uses TRBV27 with TRBJ2-7, with D uncertain. V was shortened by 2 bases and J by 3 bases, with 8 bases between the two germline ends. The CDR3 has 13 residues. Germline CDR1 reads MNHEY; CDR2 reads SMNVEV (reference sequence). The CDR3 spells CASSLAKGYEQYF. The CDR3 DNA reads TGTGCCAGCAGTTTAGCAAAGGGCTACGAGCAGTACTTC.

This sequence joins TRBV7-2 and TRBJ2-7; 7 positions agree with TRBD1. The CDR3 consists of 15 residues. Germline V gene data show CDR1 as SGHTA and CDR2 as FQGNSA. The V and J ends lost 1 base and 3 bases, in that order; junction bases with no gene match: 6. The DNA for the CDR3 is TGTGCCAGCAGCTTAGGGCTAGGGGGCGGCTACGAGCAGTACTTC. Amino acid sequence: CASSLGLGGGYEQYF. Together with reference TRBV7-2 and TRBJ2-7, the CDR3 gives the full variable domain: GAGVSQSPSNKVTEKGKDVELRCDPISGHTALYWYRQSLGQGLEFLIYFQGNSAPDKSGLPSDRFSAERTGGSVSTLTIQRTQQEDSAVYLCASSLGLGGGYEQYFGPGTRLTVT.

V and J are TRBV2 and TRBJ2-7; the D gene could be TRBD1 or TRBD2 (5 bases each). Germline V gives CDR1 SNHLY, CDR2 FYNNEI. Trimming removed 1 base from V and 4 bases from J, with 8 bases in between. The CDR3 covers 13 residues. The CDR3 reads CASSEEGPYEQYF. DNA for the CDR3: TGTGCCAGCAGTGAAGAGGGACCTTACGAGCAGTACTTC.

J is TRBJ2-6 and V is TRBV7-3; D ambiguous. CDR1 is SGHTA and CDR2 is FQGTGA in the germline V gene. The CDR3 extends over 14 amino acids. Trimming stripped 5 bases from V and 0 bases from J, with 5 bases between. The CDR3 bases are TGTGCCAGCAGCCCAGACTCTGGGGCCAACGTCCTGACTTTC. Translating it yields CASSPDSGANVLTF.

V is TRBV7-6 and J is TRBJ1-6, with D perhaps TRBD1 (6 bases). Germline assignment: CDR1 SGHVS and CDR2 FNYEAQ. CDR3 length: 15 residues. V lost 4 bases and J lost 7, with 14 bases in between. The DNA for the CDR3 is TGTGCCAGCAGCTACCGGACAGCCGACAATTCACCCCTCCACTTT. Translating gives CASSYRTADNSPLHF.

This chain joins TRBV5-4 and TRBJ2-3, with 7 bases lining up with TRBD2. The CDR3 is made up of 14 amino acids. J gave up 3 bases and V 3 bases, and 4 bases lay outside the gene matches. Per germline, CDR1 SGHNT and CDR2 YYREEE (reference sequence). CDR3: CASSSSGVTDTQYF. Written as DNA, the CDR3 is TGTGCCAGCAGCTCCAGCGGGGTTACAGATACGCAGTATTTT.

The chain recombines TRBV7-9 with TRBJ1-6; D perhaps matches TRBD1 (5 bases). The CDR3 is 14 amino acids. Trimming cost V 2 bases and J 5 bases, with 7 bases left between them. The germline V gene has CDR1 SEHNR and CDR2 FQNEAQ (reference sequence). CDR3 nucleotides: TGTGCCAGCAGCTTAATACAGGATAATTCACCCCTCCACTTT. Translating gives CASSLIQDNSPLHF.

The chain couples TRBV5-8 to TRBJ2-1, with 9 bases lining up with TRBD1. This CDR3 spans 17 amino acids. In germline, CDR1 is SGHTS, CDR2 YDEGEE. The ends lost 3 bases at V and 3 bases at J; junction bases unmatched: 10. CDR3 region: CASSSGIGQGNYNEQFF. The DNA for the CDR3 is TGTGCCAGCAGCTCAGGGATCGGACAGGGGAACTACAATGAGCAGTTCTTC. Looking up the rest from reference TRBV5-8 and TRBJ2-1 gives the full variable domain: EAGVTQSPTHLIKTRGQQATLRCSPISGHTSVYWYQQALGLGLQFLLWYDEGEERNRGNFPPRFSGRQFPNYSSELNVNALELEDSALYLCASSSGIGQGNYNEQFFGPGTRLTVL.

V usage is TRBV6-1 and J usage is TRBJ1-2; D is unclear. With 8 bases removed from V and 5 bases from J, the gap between germline ends came to 12 bases. From germline, CDR1 is MNHNS and CDR2 SASEGT. The CDR3 runs 12 residues. CDR3 residues: CASRRADYGYTF. CDR3 bases: TGTGCCAGCCGGCGGGCAGATTATGGCTACACCTTC.

The genes are TRBV18 and TRBJ2-2; D is uncertain. In germline, CDR1 is KGHSH, CDR2 LQKENI. Trimming removed 2 bases from V and 6 bases from J, with 10 bases in between. This CDR3 is built from 14 residues. The chain's CDR3 is CASSPRVSPGELFF. The CDR3 nucleotides read TGTGCCAGCTCACCAAGGGTCTCTCCCGGGGAGCTGTTTTTT.

The gene calls are TRBV29-1 and TRBJ1-4; 9 bases are shared with TRBD1. The V gene's germline CDR1 is SQVTM and CDR2 ANQGSEA. J lost 4 bases, V lost 6 bases, and 9 bases had no gene match. The CDR3 is 15 amino acids. The CDR3 is CSVAIGTGFNEKLFF. CDR3 coding DNA: TGCAGCGTGGCCATCGGGACAGGGTTTAATGAAAAACTGTTTTTT.

Details on this clone: Compared with germline, one end of the junction differs, possibly owing to a read error. This chain links TRBV7-7 with TRBJ2-5; 10 nucleotides match TRBD1. Germline V gene lookup returns CDR1 SSHAT and CDR2 FNYEAQ (reference sequence). CDR3 length equals 14 residues. The CDR3 region is CASSGGQGKETQYF. As DNA, the CDR3 is TGTGCTAGCAGCGGGGGACAGGGGAAAGAGACCCAGTACTTC.

This clone showed up just a few times. The chain combines TRBV19 with TRBJ1-1; 8 bases match TRBD1. V lost 5 bases and J lost 6; bases outside the gene matches: 8. CDR3 length equals 14 residues. CDR1 is LNHDA, CDR2 SQIVND, per germline (reference sequence). CDR3 sequence reads: CASSLPSGGSEAFF. The CDR3 region has the DNA TGTGCCAGTAGTCTCCCCTCAGGGGGCTCTGAAGCTTTCTTT. The full variable domain, in which reference TRBV19 and TRBJ1-1 provide the parts outside the CDR3, is DGGITQSPKYLFRKEGQNVTLSCEQNLNHDAMYWYRQDPGQGLRLIYYSQIVNDFQKGDIAEGYSVSREKKESFPLTVTSAQKNPTAFYLCASSLPSGGSEAFFGQGTRLTVV.

The count of this clone is one. This CDR3 is also generated by other DNA sequences in the sample. DNA of the CDR3: TGTGCCAGCTCACCGGGCCTAGCGGGGGGAACAGATACGCAGTATTTT. Its protein is CASSPGLAGGTDTQYF. This sequence joins TRBV18 and TRBJ2-3, with 11 bases matching TRBD2. Germline trimming cut 3 bases from V and 3 bases from J; bases unmatched to any gene: 5. The CDR3 spans 16 residues. From germline, CDR1 is KGHSH and CDR2 LQKENI.

A single count supports this clone. The chain uses TRBV6-6 and TRBJ2-7, with D possibly matching TRBD2 (5 bases). This CDR3 contains 12 residues. Trimming took off 2 bases at V and 7 bases at J, with 9 bases between the two ends. CDR1 and CDR2 (germline): MNHNY, SVGAGI (reference sequence). The CDR3 reads CASSYEGREQYF. CDR3 DNA sequence: TGTGCCAGCAGTTACGAGGGTCGAGAGCAGTACTTC.

Turning to this clone: Other DNA sequences in this specimen translate into the identical CDR3. The V and J genes are TRBV7-2 and TRBJ2-3; possible D gene TRBD2, 6 bases. This CDR3 is 15 amino acids long. The ends were cut back, 1 base at V and 3 bases at J, with 11 bases in the middle. Germline CDR1 SGHTA, CDR2 FQGNSA. The CDR3 region is CASSLGVTRTDTQYF. In nucleotides, the CDR3 is TGTGCCAGCAGCTTAGGGGTGACTAGAACAGATACGCAGTATTTT.

This chain uses TRBV28 with TRBJ2-6, with no clear D. The CDR3 runs 16 residues. Germline CDR1 and CDR2: MDHEN and SYDVKM. The V gene lost 6 bases and the J gene lost 4 bases, with 16 bases spanning the gap. The CDR3 sequence: CASSPSRAMGANVLTF. The CDR3 DNA follows: TGTGCCAGCAGCCCCTCCCGCGCCATGGGGGCCAACGTCCTGACTTTC.